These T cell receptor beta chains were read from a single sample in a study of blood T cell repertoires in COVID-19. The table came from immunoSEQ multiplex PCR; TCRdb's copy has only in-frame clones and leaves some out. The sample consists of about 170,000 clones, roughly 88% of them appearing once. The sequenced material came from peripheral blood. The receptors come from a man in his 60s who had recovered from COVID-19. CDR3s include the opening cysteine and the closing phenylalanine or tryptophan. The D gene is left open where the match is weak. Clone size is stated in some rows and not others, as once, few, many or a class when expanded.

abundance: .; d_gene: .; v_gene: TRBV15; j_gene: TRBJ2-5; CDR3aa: CATSRDRGGETQYF; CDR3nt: TGTGCCACCAGCAGAGATAGGGGAGGAGAGACCCAGTACTTC
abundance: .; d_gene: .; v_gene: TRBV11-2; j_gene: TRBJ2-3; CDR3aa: CASSLVGVDTDTQYF; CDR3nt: TGTGCCAGCAGCTTAGTCGGGGTCGACACAGATACGCAGTATTTT
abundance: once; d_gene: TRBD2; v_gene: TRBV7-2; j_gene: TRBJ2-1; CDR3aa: CASSRAGGSTKNEQFF; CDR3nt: TGTGCCAGCAGTAGAGCGGGGGGGAGTACAAAAAATGAGCAGTTCTTC
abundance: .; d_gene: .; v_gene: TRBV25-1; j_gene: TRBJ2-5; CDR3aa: CASSLRGTLQETQYF; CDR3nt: TGTGCCAGCAGTTTGAGAGGGACTCTCCAAGAGACCCAGTACTTC
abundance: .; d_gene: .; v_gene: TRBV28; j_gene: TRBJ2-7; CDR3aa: CLSGGNYEQYF; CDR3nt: TGTTTAAGCGGCGGAAACTACGAGCAGTACTTC
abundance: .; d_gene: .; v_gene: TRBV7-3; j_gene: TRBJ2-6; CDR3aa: CASSLVFSGANVLTF; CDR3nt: TGTGCCAGCAGCTTAGTCTTCTCTGGGGCCAACGTCCTGACTTTC
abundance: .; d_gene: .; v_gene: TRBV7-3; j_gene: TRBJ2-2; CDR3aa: CASSLFGTANTGELFF; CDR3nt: TGTGCCAGCAGCTTGTTTGGGACTGCGAACACCGGGGAGCTGTTTTTT
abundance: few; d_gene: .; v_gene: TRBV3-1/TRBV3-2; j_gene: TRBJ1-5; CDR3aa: CASSQDRGQPQHF; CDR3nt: TGTGCCAGCAGCCAAGACAGGGGCCAGCCCCAGCATTTT
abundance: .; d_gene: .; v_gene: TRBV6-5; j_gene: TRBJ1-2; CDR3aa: CASSFPEGGYTF; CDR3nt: TGTGCCAGCAGTTTTCCGGAGGGTGGCTACACCTTC
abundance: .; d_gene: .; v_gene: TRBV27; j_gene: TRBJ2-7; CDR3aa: CASSLSNPGAYEQYF; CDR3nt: TGTGCCAGCAGTTTATCGAATCCAGGGGCGTACGAGCAGTACTTC
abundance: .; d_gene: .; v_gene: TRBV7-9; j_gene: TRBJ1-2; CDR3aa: CASSLLTGPSNYGYTF; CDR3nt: TGTGCCAGCAGCTTATTAACAGGGCCTTCTAACTATGGCTACACCTTC
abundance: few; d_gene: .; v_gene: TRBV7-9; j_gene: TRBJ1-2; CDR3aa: CASSLVVREGYTF; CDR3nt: TGTGCCAGCAGCTTAGTGGTTCGGGAAGGCTACACCTTC
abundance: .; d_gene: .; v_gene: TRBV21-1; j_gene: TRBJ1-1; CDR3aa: CASSSLGTETAMNTEAFF; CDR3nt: TGTGCCAGCAGCTCCCTTGGGACAGAAACTGCGATGAACACTGAAGCTTTCTTT
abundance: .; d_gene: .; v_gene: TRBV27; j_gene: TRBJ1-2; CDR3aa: CASSLGRNYGYTF; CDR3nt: TGTGCCAGCAGTTTGGGCAGAAACTATGGCTACACCTTC
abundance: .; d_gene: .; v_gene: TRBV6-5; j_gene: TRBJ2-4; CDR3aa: CASSYSGSSGNIQYF; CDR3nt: TGTGCCAGCAGTTACTCCGGGTCTTCGGGAAACATTCAGTACTTC
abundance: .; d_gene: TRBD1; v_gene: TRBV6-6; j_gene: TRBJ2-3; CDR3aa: CASSTGQGTTDTQYF; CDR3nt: TGTGCCAGCAGTACCGGACAGGGAACCACAGATACGCAGTATTTT
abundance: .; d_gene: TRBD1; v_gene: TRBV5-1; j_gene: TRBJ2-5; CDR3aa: CASSTGQGEKETQYF; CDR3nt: TGCGCCAGCAGCACCGGACAGGGAGAGAAGGAGACCCAGTACTTC
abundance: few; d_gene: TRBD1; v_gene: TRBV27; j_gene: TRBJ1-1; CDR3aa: CASIPRDRNTEAFF; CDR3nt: TGTGCCAGCATTCCTCGGGACAGGAACACTGAAGCTTTCTTT
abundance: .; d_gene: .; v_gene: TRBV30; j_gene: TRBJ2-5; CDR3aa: CAWSRELETQYF; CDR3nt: TGTGCCTGGAGTAGAGAGCTGGAGACCCAGTACTTC
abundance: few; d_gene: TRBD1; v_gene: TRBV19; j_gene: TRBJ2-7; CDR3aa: CASSIRQGYYEQYF; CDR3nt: TGTGCCAGTAGTATACGACAGGGATATTACGAGCAGTACTTC
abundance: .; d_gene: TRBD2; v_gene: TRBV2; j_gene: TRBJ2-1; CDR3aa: CASSGGLGGSSYNEQFF; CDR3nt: TGTGCCAGCAGTGGCGGCCTGGGGGGGAGCTCCTACAATGAGCAGTTCTTC
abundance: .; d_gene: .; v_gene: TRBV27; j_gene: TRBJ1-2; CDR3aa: CASSFTWRDGYTF; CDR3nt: TGTGCCAGCAGTTTTACGTGGAGGGATGGCTACACCTTC
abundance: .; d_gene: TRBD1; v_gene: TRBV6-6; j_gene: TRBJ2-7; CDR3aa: CASSYVGQGTDEQYF; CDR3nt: TGTGCCAGCAGTTACGTAGGACAGGGGACAGACGAGCAGTACTTC
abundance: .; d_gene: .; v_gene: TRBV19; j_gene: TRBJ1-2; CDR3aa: CASSKTGSHYGYTF; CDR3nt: TGTGCCAGTAGTAAAACAGGGTCCCACTATGGCTACACCTTC
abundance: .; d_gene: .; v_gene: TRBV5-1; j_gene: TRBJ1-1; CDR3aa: CASSLDLGRNTEAFF; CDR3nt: TGCGCCAGCAGCTTGGATTTGGGGAGGAACACTGAAGCTTTCTTT
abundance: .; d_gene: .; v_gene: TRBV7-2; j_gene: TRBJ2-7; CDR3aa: CASSLGADSHYEQYF; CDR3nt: TGTGCCAGCAGCTTGGGGGCGGATAGCCACTACGAGCAGTACTTC
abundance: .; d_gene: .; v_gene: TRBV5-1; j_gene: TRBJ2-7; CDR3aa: CASSLGGQAGSYEQYF; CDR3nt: TGCGCCAGCAGCTTGGGGGGCCAGGCAGGGTCCTACGAGCAGTACTTC
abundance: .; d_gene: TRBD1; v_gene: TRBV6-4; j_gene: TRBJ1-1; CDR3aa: CASRDTGVGTEAFF; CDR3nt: TGTGCCAGCAGGGACACAGGGGTTGGTACTGAAGCTTTCTTT
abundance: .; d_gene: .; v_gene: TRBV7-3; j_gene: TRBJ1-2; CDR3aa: CASSFLAGNGYTF; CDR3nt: TGTGCCAGCAGCTTCTTGGCGGGGAATGGCTACACCTTC
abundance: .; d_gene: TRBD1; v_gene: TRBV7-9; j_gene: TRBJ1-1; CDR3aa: CASSNPGQWGMNTEAFF; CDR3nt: TGTGCCAGCAGCAATCCGGGACAGTGGGGAATGAACACTGAAGCTTTCTTT
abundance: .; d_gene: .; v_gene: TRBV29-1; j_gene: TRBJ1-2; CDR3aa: CSAKNPGQTGYTF; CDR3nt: TGCAGCGCTAAAAACCCCGGACAGACGGGCTACACCTTC
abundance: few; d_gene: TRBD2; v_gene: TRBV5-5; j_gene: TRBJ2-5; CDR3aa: CASSVGTSGGYRETQYF; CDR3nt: TGTGCCAGCAGCGTGGGGACTAGCGGGGGGTATCGGGAGACCCAGTACTTC
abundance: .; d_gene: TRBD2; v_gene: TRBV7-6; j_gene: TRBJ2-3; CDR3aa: CASSLGSGDTDTQYF; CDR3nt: TGTGCCAGCAGCTTAGGAAGCGGGGACACAGATACGCAGTATTTT
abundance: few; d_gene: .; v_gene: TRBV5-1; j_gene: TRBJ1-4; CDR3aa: CASSLRGSTNEKLFF; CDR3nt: TGCGCCAGCAGCCTAAGGGGCTCAACTAATGAAAAACTGTTTTTT
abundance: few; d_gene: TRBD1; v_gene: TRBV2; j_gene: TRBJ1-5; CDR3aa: CASRRTGVINQPQHF; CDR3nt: TGTGCCAGCAGAAGGACAGGCGTCATCAATCAGCCCCAGCATTTT
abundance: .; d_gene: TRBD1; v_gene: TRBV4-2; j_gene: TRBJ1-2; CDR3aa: CASSHLDRGDYGYTF; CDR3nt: TGTGCCAGCAGCCACCTCGACAGGGGTGACTATGGCTACACCTTC
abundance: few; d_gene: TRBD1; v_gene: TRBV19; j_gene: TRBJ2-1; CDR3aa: CASSGTGGYNEQFF; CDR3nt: TGTGCCAGTAGCGGGACAGGGGGGTACAATGAGCAGTTCTTC
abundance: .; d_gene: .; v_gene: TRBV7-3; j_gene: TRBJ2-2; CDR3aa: CASSSFIEPGELFF; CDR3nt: TGTGCCAGCAGCTCCTTCATTGAGCCCGGGGAGCTGTTTTTT
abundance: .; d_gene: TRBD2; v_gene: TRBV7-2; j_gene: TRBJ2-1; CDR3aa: CASSFLAGSYNEQFF; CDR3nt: TGTGCCAGCAGCTTCCTAGCGGGGAGTTACAATGAGCAGTTCTTC
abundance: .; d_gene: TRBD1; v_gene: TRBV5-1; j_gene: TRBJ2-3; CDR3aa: CASSLQGVADTQYF; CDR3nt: TGCGCCAGCAGCTTACAGGGGGTAGCAGATACGCAGTATTTT
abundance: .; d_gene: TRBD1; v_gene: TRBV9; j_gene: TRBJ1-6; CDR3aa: CASSVGTGNNIYNSPLHF; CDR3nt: TGTGCCAGCAGCGTAGGGACAGGGAATAATATATATAATTCACCCCTCCACTTT
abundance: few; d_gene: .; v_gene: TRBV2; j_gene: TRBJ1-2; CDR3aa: CASSEQYGYTF; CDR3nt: TGTGCCAGCAGTGAACAGTATGGCTACACCTTC
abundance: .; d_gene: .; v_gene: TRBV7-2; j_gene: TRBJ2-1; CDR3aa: CASSPGPQRRNEQFF; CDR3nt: TGTGCCAGCAGCCCTGGCCCCCAGAGGCGGAATGAGCAGTTCTTC
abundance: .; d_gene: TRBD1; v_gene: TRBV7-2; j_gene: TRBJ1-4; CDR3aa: CASSTHQGGTANEKLFF; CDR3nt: TGTGCCAGCAGCACCCACCAAGGGGGCACAGCTAATGAAAAACTGTTTTTT
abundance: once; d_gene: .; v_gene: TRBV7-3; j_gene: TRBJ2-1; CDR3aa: CASSPQVNSEQFF; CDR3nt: TGTGCCAGCAGCCCCCAAGTGAACAGTGAGCAGTTCTTC
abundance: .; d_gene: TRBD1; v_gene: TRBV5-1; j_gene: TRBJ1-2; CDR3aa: CASSLTGARGYTF; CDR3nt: TGCGCCAGCAGCCTTACAGGGGCTAGAGGCTACACCTTC
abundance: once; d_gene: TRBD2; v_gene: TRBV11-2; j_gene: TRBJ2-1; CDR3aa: CASSRTSGVVEQFF; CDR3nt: TGTGCCAGCAGCCGGACTAGCGGGGTTGTTGAGCAGTTCTTC
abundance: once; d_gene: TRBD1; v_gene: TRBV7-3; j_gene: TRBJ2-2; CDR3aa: CASSPSGTGSRELFF; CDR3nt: TGTGCCAGCAGCCCCTCCGGGACAGGGTCGAGGGAGCTGTTTTTT
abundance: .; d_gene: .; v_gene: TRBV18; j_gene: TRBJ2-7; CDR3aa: CASSPPGQPSYEQYF; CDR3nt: TGTGCCAGCTCACCCCCGGGACAACCCTCCTACGAGCAGTACTTC
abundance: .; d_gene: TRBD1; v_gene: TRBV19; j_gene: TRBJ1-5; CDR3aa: CASSLVIRTGGQNSNQPQHF; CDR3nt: TGTGCCAGTAGTCTAGTGATCCGGACAGGGGGTCAGAATAGCAATCAGCCCCAGCATTTT
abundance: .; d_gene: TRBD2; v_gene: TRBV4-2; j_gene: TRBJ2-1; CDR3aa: CASSQDSSGVYNEQFF; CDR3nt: TGTGCCAGCAGCCAAGACTCTAGCGGGGTCTACAATGAGCAGTTCTTC
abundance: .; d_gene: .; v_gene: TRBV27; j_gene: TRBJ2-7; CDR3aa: CASSSSGASLYEQYF; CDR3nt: TGTGCCAGCAGTTCTTCAGGGGCCTCACTCTACGAGCAGTACTTC
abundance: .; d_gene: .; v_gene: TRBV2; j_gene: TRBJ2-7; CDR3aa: CATRGGVLEQYF; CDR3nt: TGTGCCACCAGAGGAGGGGTGCTCGAGCAGTACTTC
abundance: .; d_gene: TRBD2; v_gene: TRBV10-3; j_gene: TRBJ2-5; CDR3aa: CAISGVLVGTSGPQYF; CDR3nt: TGTGCCATCAGTGGAGTGCTTGTAGGGACTAGCGGTCCCCAGTACTTC
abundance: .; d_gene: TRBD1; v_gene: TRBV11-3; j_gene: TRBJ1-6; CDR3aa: CASSSTGGENSPLHF; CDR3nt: TGTGCCAGCAGCTCAACAGGGGGCGAGAATTCACCCCTCCACTTT
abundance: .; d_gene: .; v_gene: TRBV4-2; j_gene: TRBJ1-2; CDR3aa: CASSDLGQTSYGYTF; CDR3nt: TGTGCCAGCTCAGACCTCGGACAGACCTCCTATGGCTACACCTTC
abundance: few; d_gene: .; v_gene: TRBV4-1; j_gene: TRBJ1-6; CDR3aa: CASSPYHLRRDSPLHF; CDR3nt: TGCGCCAGCAGCCCCTATCATCTCAGGCGGGATTCACCCCTCCACTTT